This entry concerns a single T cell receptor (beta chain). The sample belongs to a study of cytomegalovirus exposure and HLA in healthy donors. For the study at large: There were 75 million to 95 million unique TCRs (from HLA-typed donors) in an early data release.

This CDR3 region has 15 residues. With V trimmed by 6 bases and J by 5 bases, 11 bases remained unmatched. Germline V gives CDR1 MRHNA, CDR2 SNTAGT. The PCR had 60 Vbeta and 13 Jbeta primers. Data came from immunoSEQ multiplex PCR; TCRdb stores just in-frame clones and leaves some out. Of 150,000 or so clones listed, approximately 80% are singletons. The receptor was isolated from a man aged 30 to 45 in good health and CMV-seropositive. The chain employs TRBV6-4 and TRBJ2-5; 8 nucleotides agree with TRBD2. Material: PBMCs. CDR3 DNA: TGTGCCAGCAGCTTTTCAGCGGGGGACGGGGAGACCCAGTACTTC. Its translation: CASSFSAGDGETQYF.